The 27 T cell receptor beta chains below were found in one sample sequenced in a study of OX40 agonist ivuxolimab in advanced cancers. Only in-frame clones appear in the TCRdb table, and some are missing; sequencing was by immunoSEQ multiplex PCR. The sample has 70,000 to 75,000 clones, around 80% seen once. This specimen consisted of CD4+ or CD8+ T cells sorted from blood, obtained in a trial of the OX40 agonist ivuxolimab. The receptors were sampled from an adult with an advanced solid tumor such as melanoma, head and neck, liver or kidney cancer.

This chain uses TRBV13 with TRBJ1-2, with D maybe TRBD1 (5 bases). The V and J ends lost 4 bases and 3 bases respectively, with 18 bases between them. Germline V gene sequence: CDR1 PRHDT, CDR2 FYEKMQ (reference sequence). The CDR3 extends over 16 amino acids. CDR3 sequence (DNA): TGTGCCAGCAGCTCCACCGGGGGGGGAGGGCACTATGGCTACACCTTC. Translation gives CASSSTGGGGHYGYTF.

This clone was found a few times. V gene TRBV15 combines with J gene TRBJ2-7; D is uncertain. CDR1 and CDR2 from the germline V gene are LNHNV and YYDKDF (reference sequence). The CDR3 runs to 14 residues. Trimming stripped 1 base from V and 1 base from J, with 8 bases between. The CDR3 spells CATSRGGFSYEQYF. The CDR3, as DNA: TGTGCCACCAGCAGAGGGGGATTTTCCTACGAGCAGTACTTC.

This clone showed up just a few times. The V and J genes are TRBV18 and TRBJ1-2; possibly TRBD1 for D (5 bases). This CDR3 spans 13 amino acids. V lost 6 bases, J lost 0 bases, and 8 bases lay in between. Germline V lookup: CDR1 KGHSH, CDR2 LQKENI. CDR3 in amino acids: CASSQGTNYGYTF. The CDR3 DNA follows: TGTGCCAGCTCTCAGGGTACTAACTATGGCTACACCTTC.

This clone has more than one count but fewer than ten. CDR3 sequence: CSVEGTADNEKLFF. CDR3 coding DNA: TGCAGCGTTGAAGGGACGGCCGATAATGAAAAACTGTTTTTT. The chain employs TRBV29-1 and TRBJ1-4; D is unresolved. Germline CDR1 is SQVTM and CDR2 is ANQGSEA. The CDR3 consists of 14 residues. Between the trimmed V and J ends, which lost 1 base and 4 bases, there was a span of 10 bases.

The chain recombines TRBV13 with TRBJ2-7; D tentatively fits TRBD1 or TRBD2 (5 bases each). V was clipped by 1 base and J by 1 base, with 17 bases between them. CDR3 size: 17 residues. CDR1 and CDR2 (germline): PRHDT, FYEKMQ (reference sequence). This CDR3 reads CASSLVGRGGGSYEQYF. CDR3 in DNA: TGTGCCAGCAGCTTAGTGGGACGGGGTGGGGGTTCCTACGAGCAGTACTTC.

CDR3 loop: CASSEGTGGFAGYTF. The DNA for the CDR3 is TGTGCCAGCAGTGAAGGGACAGGGGGCTTCGCTGGCTACACCTTC. The genes are TRBV25-1 and TRBJ1-2; 12 nucleotides align to TRBD1. J gave up 7 bases and V 2 bases, and 5 bases lay outside the gene matches. The CDR3 has 15 residues. Germline V gene lookup returns CDR1 MGHDK and CDR2 SYGVNS.

This rearrangement joins TRBV19 to TRBJ1-1, with D possibly TRBD1 on 6 matching bases. Per germline, CDR1 LNHDA and CDR2 SQIVND (reference sequence). V gave up 4 bases and J gave up 3 bases, with 15 bases separating them. The CDR3 has 15 residues. CDR3 residues: CASSRRQAGDTEAFF. CDR3 DNA sequence: TGTGCCAGTAGTAGACGACAGGCTGGAGACACTGAAGCTTTCTTT.

CDR3 nucleotides: TGTGCCAGCTCACCACTTACCGATCAGCCCCAGCATTTT. This encodes CASSPLTDQPQHF. This chain connects TRBV18 to TRBJ1-5, with D uncertain. Trimming took 1 base from V and 5 from J, leaving 6 bases between them. The CDR3 contains 13 residues. CDR1 and CDR2 (germline): KGHSH, LQKENI.

The chain has TRBV6-1 and TRBJ2-6; D tentatively reads TRBD1 or TRBD2 (6 bases each). The V gene's germline CDR1 is MNHNS and CDR2 SASEGT. V was clipped by 2 bases and J by 2 bases, with 13 bases between them. The CDR3 has 17 residues. CDR3 protein: CASSEWGALPGANVLTF. CDR3 DNA: TGTGCCAGCAGTGAATGGGGGGCGCTTCCTGGGGCCAACGTCCTGACTTTC.

The V gene is TRBV5-1, the J gene TRBJ2-2; 7 bases line up with TRBD1. After removal of 4 bases from V and 1 base from J, the junction contained 4 bases not matched to a gene. Germline-derived CDR1 and CDR2 are SGHRS and YFSETQ. CDR3 length equals 15 residues. CDR3: CASSPRTGNTGELFF. DNA of the CDR3: TGCGCCAGCAGCCCGAGGACAGGGAACACCGGGGAGCTGTTTTTT.

V is TRBV13 and J is TRBJ2-3, with 10 bases identical to TRBD2. V lost 5 bases and J lost 9; bases outside the gene matches: 14. Germline V gene lookup returns CDR1 PRHDT and CDR2 FYEKMQ (reference sequence). This CDR3 has 16 amino acids. Written as DNA, the CDR3 is TGTGCCAGCAGCCCAGGAGGGCCTAGCGGGGGAGGAACGCAGTATTTT. Its translation: CASSPGGPSGGGTQYF. The entire variable domain, with the rest obtained from reference TRBV13 and TRBJ2-3, is as follows: AAGVIQSPRHLIKEKRETATLKCYPIPRHDTVYWYQQGPGQDPQFLISFYEKMQSDKGSIPDRFSAQQFSDYHSELNMSSLELGDSALYFCASSPGGPSGGGTQYFGPGTRLTVL.

The chain has TRBV9 and TRBJ2-7; TRBD2 agrees at 12 bases. This CDR3 has 14 residues. V dropped 3 bases and J dropped 9; count of bases not matched to a gene: 7. In germline, CDR1 is SGDLS, CDR2 YYNGEE. CDR3 region: CASSGRLAGARQYF. CDR3 coding DNA: TGTGCCAGCAGCGGGCGACTAGCGGGGGCTCGGCAGTACTTC.

This clone has a single count. The chain joins TRBV19 to TRBJ2-7, with D possibly being TRBD1 (6 bases). The CDR3 loop spans 13 amino acids. CDR1 and CDR2 (germline): LNHDA, SQIVND (reference sequence). Trimming removed 4 bases at V and 5 bases at J, with 12 bases between. Here the CDR3 DNA reads TGTGCCAGTAGTAAGGGGGATTGGAACGAGCAGTACTTC. It encodes CASSKGDWNEQYF.

This chain links TRBV7-2 with TRBJ1-5; D uncertain. From germline, CDR1 is SGHTA and CDR2 FQGNSA. CDR3 length equals 16 residues. V lost 1 base to trimming and J lost 6 bases, with 16 bases between them. The CDR3: CASSLGASRVPQPQHF. The CDR3 DNA follows: TGTGCCAGCAGCTTAGGAGCCTCCAGAGTTCCTCAGCCCCAGCATTTT.

There are a few counts of this clone. J is TRBJ2-5 and V is TRBV6-5; D call uncertain. This CDR3 is built from 16 residues. The V gene's germline CDR1 is MNHEY and CDR2 SVGAGI. V was shortened by 0 bases and J by 1 base, with 12 bases between the two germline ends. CDR3 sequence: CASSYSIQLGQETQYF. The CDR3 DNA reads TGTGCCAGCAGTTACTCGATCCAGCTAGGCCAAGAGACCCAGTACTTC.

The chain uses TRBV6-6 and TRBJ1-1, with D maybe TRBD1 (5 bases). V lost 2 bases and J 5 bases, leaving 15 bases between the germline ends. The CDR3 extends over 15 amino acids. Germline V CDR1 and CDR2: MNHNY, SVGAGI (reference sequence). The DNA for the CDR3 is TGTGCCAGCAGTTACCCGGCGCAGGGAGGGACTGAAGCTTTCTTT. Its translation is CASSYPAQGGTEAFF.

The V and J genes are TRBV19 and TRBJ1-1; maybe TRBD1 (6 bases). The CDR3 spans 13 residues. V was trimmed by 11 bases and J by 5 bases, leaving 18 bases between them. Germline V CDR1 and CDR2: LNHDA, SQIVND (reference sequence). CDR3 sequence reads: CAVASGGKTEAFF. The DNA for the CDR3 is TGTGCCGTAGCCTCCGGGGGCAAGACTGAAGCTTTCTTT.

The rearrangement joins TRBV2 to TRBJ2-3; 11 positions match TRBD2. Trimming cost V 5 bases and J 6 bases; bases outside gene matches: 7. Germline assignment: CDR1 SNHLY and CDR2 FYNNEI. The CDR3 loop spans 15 amino acids. CDR3: CASSRPSGGRDTQYF. The CDR3 DNA follows: TGTGCCAGCAGTCGCCCTAGCGGGGGGAGGGATACGCAGTATTTT.

This clone was found a few times. The chain carries TRBV7-9 and TRBJ2-1, with 10 nucleotides matching TRBD2. The CDR3 covers 17 residues. Germline CDR1 is SEHNR and CDR2 is FQNEAQ (reference sequence). V gave up 5 bases and J gave up 0 bases; unmatched junction bases: 7. DNA for the CDR3: TGTGCCAGCAGCCTAGGGGCTAGCGGGAGCTCCTACAATGAGCAGTTCTTC. It specifies CASSLGASGSSYNEQFF.

CDR3 residues: CASSAQGSDQPQHF. For the CDR3, the DNA is TGTGCCAGCAGTGCACAGGGGAGTGATCAGCCCCAGCATTTT. This chain joins TRBV2 and TRBJ1-5; 7 bases are a match to TRBD1. The V and J ends lost 4 bases and 5 bases, in that order; junction bases with no gene match: 5. Germline CDR1 is SNHLY and CDR2 is FYNNEI. This CDR3 contains 14 residues.

This chain joins TRBV6-1 and TRBJ2-6; D gene unclear. Trimming left V 0 bases short and J 3 bases short, with 6 bases between. CDR1 is MNHNS and CDR2 is SASEGT in the germline V gene. This CDR3 is built from 15 residues. The CDR3 coding sequence is TGTGCCAGCAGTGAAGCTGGGGTTGGGGCCAACGTCCTGACTTTC. Its translation: CASSEAGVGANVLTF.

The rearrangement uses TRBV2 and TRBJ2-4; D gene uncertain. The ends were cut back, 0 bases at V and 13 bases at J, with 7 bases in the middle. The CDR3 consists of 11 residues. Per germline, CDR1 SNHLY and CDR2 FYNNEI. The CDR3 reads CASSEARLQYF. CDR3 coding DNA: TGTGCCAGCAGTGAAGCCAGATTACAGTACTTC.

This clone was counted a single time. The chain employs TRBV5-4 and TRBJ1-2; D may be TRBD1 (5 bases). The CDR3 has 16 residues. V shed 0 bases and J shed 4 bases, with 16 bases lying between them. Germline values: CDR1 SGHNT, CDR2 YYREEE (reference sequence). CDR3 DNA sequence: TGTGCCAGCAGCTTGGCCGGGGCAGGCGCCGCCTATGGCTACACCTTC. Translating gives CASSLAGAGAAYGYTF.

This clone was recorded a few times. The gene calls are TRBV7-8 and TRBJ2-5; 8 bases match TRBD2. The CDR3 has 16 amino acids. The germline gives CDR1 SGHVS, CDR2 FQNEAQ. V was clipped by 1 base and J by 3 bases; unmatched bases: 7. CDR3 sequence reads: CASSLGIGGAEETQYF. In nucleotides, the CDR3 is TGTGCCAGCAGCTTAGGAATCGGGGGGGCCGAAGAGACCCAGTACTTC.

This clone has more than one count but fewer than ten. The gene calls are TRBV28 and TRBJ1-5; TRBD1 matches at 9 bases. Germline values: CDR1 MDHEN, CDR2 SYDVKM. V dropped 5 bases and J dropped 4; count of bases not matched to a gene: 6. The CDR3 has 15 residues. CDR3 sequence (DNA): TGTGCCAGCAGTGTACAGGGGGCCCGAAATCAGCCCCAGCATTTT. This codes for CASSVQGARNQPQHF.

The chain recombines TRBV5-4 with TRBJ2-5; tentative D call: TRBD2 (5 bases). From germline, CDR1 is SGHNT and CDR2 YYREEE (reference sequence). This CDR3 spans 13 amino acids. V lost 1 base to trimming and J lost 5 bases, with 9 bases between them. The CDR3 sequence is CASSLFGVETQYF. CDR3 nucleotide sequence: TGTGCCAGCAGCTTGTTCGGGGTTGAGACCCAGTACTTC.

The chain couples TRBV28 to TRBJ2-5; TRBD1 matches at 9 bases. The ends lost 4 bases at V and 3 bases at J; junction bases unmatched: 3. The CDR3 consists of 14 residues. CDR1 is MDHEN and CDR2 is SYDVKM in the germline V gene. The CDR3: CASSSGTGKETQYF. In nucleotides, the CDR3 is TGTGCCAGCAGTTCCGGGACAGGGAAAGAGACCCAGTACTTC.